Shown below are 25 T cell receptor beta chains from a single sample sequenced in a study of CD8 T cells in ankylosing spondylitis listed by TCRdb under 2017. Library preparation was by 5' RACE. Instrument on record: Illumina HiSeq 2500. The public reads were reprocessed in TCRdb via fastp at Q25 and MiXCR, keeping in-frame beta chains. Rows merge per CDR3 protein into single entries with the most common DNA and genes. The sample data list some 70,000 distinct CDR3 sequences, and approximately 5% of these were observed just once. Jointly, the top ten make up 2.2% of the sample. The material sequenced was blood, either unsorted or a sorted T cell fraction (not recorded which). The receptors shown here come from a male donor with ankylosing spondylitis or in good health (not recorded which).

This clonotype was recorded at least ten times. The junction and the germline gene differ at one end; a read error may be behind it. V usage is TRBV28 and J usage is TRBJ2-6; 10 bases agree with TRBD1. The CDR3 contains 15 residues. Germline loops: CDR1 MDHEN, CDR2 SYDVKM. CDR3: CASSNTGTGDNVLTF. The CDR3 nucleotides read TGTGCCAGCAGTAATACCGGGACAGGGGACAACGTCCTGACTTTC.

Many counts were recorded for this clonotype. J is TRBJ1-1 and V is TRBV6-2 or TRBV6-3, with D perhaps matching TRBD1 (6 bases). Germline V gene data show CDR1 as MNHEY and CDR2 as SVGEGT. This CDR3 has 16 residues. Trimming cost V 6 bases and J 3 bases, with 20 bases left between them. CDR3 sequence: CASRDSGVNRDTEAFF. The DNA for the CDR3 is TGTGCCAGCAGGGATTCAGGGGTGAATCGGGACACTGAAGCTTTCTTT.

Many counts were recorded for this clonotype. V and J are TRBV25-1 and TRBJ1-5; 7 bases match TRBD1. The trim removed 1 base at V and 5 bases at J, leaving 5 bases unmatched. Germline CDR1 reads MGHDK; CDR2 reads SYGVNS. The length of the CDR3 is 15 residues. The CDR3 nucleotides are TGTGCCAGCAGTGAATCCGGGACAGACTATCAGCCCCAGCATTTT. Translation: CASSESGTDYQPQHF.

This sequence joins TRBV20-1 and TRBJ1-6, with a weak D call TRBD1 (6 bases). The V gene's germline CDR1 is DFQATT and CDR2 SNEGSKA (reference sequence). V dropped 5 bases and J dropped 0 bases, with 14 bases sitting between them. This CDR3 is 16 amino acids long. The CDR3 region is CSAVTQGSSYNSPLHF. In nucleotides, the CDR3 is TGCAGTGCTGTGACTCAGGGGAGCTCCTATAATTCACCCCTCCACTTT.

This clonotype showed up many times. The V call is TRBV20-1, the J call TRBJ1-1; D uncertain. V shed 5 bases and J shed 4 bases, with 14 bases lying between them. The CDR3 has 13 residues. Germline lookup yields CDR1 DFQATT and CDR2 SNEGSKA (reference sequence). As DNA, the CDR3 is TGCAGTGCTCTAAATCCGGGAGGCACTGAAGCTTTCTTT. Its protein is CSALNPGGTEAFF.

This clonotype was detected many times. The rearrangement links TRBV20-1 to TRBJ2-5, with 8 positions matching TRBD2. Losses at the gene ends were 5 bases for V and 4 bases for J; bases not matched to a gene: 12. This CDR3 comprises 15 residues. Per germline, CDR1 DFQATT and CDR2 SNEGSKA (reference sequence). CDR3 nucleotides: TGCAGTGCTGGAGCGACTAGCGAGAGAGGAGAGACCCAGTACTTC. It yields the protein CSAGATSERGETQYF.

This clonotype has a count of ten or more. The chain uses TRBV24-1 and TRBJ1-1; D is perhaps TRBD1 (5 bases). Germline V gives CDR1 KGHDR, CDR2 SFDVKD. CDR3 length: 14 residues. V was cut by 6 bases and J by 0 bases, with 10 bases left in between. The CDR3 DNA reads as TGTGCCACCAGTAATGGGGCCCTGAACACTGAAGCTTTCTTT. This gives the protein CATSNGALNTEAFF.

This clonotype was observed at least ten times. The CDR3 DNA sequence: TGCAGCGTCCGGGACCCCGGGCCTGAAGCTTTCTTT. Protein: CSVRDPGPEAFF. This chain uses TRBV29-1 with TRBJ1-1; tentative D call: TRBD1 (5 bases). Trimming took off 6 bases at V and 6 bases at J, with 14 bases between the two ends. Germline V gives CDR1 SQVTM, CDR2 ANQGSEA. CDR3 length: 12 residues.

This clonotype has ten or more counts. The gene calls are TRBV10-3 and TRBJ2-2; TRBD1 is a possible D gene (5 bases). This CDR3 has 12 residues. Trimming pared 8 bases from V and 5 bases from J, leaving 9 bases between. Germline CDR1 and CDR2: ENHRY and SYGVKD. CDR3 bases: TGTGCCATCGGAGCAGGGACCGGGGAGCTGTTTTTT. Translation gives CAIGAGTGELFF.

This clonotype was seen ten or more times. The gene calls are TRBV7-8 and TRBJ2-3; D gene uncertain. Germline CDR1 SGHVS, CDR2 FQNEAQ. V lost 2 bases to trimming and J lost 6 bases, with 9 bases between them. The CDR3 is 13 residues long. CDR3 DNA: TGTGCCAGCAGCTTAAGGGCGGATGATACGCAGTATTTT. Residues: CASSLRADDTQYF.

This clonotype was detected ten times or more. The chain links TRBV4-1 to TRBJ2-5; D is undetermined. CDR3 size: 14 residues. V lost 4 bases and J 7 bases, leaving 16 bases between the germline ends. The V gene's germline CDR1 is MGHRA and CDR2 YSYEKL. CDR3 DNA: TGCGCCAGCAGCCCCGAGGAATCTATTGGGACCCAGTACTTC. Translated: CASSPEESIGTQYF.

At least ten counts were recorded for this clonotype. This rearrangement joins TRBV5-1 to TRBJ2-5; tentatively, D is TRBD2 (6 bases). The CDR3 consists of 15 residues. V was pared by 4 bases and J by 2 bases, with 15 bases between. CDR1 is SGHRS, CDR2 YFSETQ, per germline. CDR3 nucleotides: TGCGCCAGCAGCCCGACTAGGAGGATACAAGAGACCCAGTACTTC. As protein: CASSPTRRIQETQYF.

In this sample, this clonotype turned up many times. The CDR3 loop is CASRLSGGWDEQFF. The CDR3 region has the DNA TGTGCCAGCAGGTTGAGCGGGGGTTGGGATGAGCAGTTCTTC. The J gene is TRBJ2-1, the V gene TRBV12-3 or TRBV12-4; 8 positions match TRBD2. The ends lost 6 bases at V and 8 bases at J; junction bases unmatched: 9. This CDR3 has 14 residues.

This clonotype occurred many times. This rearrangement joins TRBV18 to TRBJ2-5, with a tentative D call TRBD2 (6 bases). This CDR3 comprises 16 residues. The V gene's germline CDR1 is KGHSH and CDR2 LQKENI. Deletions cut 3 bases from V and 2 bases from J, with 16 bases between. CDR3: CASSPQPGTPQETQYF. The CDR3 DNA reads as TGTGCCAGCTCACCCCAACCCGGGACTCCGCAAGAGACCCAGTACTTC. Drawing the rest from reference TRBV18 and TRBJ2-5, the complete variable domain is NAGVMQNPRHLVRRRGQEARLRCSPMKGHSHVYWYRQLPEEGLKFMVYLQKENIIDESGMPKERFSAEFPKEGPSILRIQQVVRGDSAAYFCASSPQPGTPQETQYFGPGTRLLVL.

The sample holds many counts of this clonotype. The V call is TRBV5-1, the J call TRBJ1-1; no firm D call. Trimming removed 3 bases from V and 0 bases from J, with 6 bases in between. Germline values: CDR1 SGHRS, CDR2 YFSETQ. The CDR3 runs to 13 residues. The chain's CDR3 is CASSWEMNTEAFF. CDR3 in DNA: TGCGCCAGCAGCTGGGAAATGAACACTGAAGCTTTCTTT.

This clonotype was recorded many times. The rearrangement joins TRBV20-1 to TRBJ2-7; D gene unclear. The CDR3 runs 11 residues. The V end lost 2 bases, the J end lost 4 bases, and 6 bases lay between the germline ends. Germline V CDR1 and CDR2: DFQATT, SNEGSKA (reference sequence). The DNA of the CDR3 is TGCAGTGCTAGAAGTGATTACGAGCAGTACTTC. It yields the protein CSARSDYEQYF.

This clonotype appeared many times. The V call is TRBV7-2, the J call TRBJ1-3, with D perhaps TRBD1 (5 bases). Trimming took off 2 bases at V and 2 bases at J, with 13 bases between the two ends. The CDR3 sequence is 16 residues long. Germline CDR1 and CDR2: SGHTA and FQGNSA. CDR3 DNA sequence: TGTGCCAGCAGCTTACTGGCAGGGAACCCTGGAAACACCATATATTTT. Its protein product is CASSLLAGNPGNTIYF.

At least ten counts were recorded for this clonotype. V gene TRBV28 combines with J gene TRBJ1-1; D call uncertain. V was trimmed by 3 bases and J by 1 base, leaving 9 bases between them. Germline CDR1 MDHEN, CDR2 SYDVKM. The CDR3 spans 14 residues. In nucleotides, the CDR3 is TGTGCCAGCAGTTTGGTCCTCCAGAACACTGAAGCTTTCTTT. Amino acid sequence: CASSLVLQNTEAFF.

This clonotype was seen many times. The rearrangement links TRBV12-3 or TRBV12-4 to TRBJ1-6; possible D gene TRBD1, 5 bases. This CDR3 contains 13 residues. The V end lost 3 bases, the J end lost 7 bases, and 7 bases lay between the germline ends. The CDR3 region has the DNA TGTGCCAGCAGTTTCCCAGGGAATTCACCCCTCCACTTT. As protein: CASSFPGNSPLHF.

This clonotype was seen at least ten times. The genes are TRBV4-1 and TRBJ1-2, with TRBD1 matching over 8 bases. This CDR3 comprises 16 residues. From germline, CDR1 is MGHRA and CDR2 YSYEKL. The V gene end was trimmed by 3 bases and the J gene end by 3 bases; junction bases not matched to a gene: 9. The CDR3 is CASSHPGQGLYYGYTF. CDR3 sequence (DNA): TGCGCCAGCAGCCACCCAGGACAGGGTCTCTACTATGGCTACACCTTC.

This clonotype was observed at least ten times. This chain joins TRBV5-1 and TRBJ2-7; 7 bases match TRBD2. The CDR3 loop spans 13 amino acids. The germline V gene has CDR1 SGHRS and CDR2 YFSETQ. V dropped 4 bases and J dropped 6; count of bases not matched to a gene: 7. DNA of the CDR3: TGCGCCAGCAGCCCCGGGCGGGGGTTCGAGCAGTACTTC. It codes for CASSPGRGFEQYF.

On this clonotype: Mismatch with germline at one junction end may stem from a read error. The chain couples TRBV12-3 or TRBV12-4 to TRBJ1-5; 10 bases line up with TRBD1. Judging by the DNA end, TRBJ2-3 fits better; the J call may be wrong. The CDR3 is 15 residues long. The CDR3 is CVSRGQGDSNQPQYF. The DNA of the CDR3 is TGTGTCAGCAGAGGACAGGGGGATAGCAATCAGCCCCAGTATTTT.

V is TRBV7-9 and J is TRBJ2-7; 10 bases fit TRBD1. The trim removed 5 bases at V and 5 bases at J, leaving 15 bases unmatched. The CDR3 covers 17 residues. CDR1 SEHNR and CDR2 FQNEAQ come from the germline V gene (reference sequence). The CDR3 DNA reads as TGTGCCAGCAGCCCCCTGAATGGACAGGGGGAGAGGGACGAGCAGTACTTC. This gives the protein CASSPLNGQGERDEQYF.

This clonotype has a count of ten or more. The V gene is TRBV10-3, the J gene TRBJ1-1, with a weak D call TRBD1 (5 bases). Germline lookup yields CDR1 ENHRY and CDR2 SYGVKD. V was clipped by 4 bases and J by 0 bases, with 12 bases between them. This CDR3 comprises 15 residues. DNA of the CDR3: TGTGCCATCAGTGGCGCAGGGCTTATGAACACTGAAGCTTTCTTT. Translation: CAISGAGLMNTEAFF.

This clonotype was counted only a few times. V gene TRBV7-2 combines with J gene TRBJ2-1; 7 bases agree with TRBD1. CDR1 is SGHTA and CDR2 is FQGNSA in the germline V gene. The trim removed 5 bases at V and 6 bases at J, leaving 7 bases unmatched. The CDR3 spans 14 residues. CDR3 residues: CASSRGTVSNEQFF. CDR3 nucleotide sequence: TGTGCCAGCAGCCGAGGGACAGTTTCCAATGAGCAGTTCTTC.